This TCR beta chain came from a study of CD4 T cell repertoires in COVID-19. The study's findings and limits: Two or all three memory subsets shared several highly expanded SARS-CoV-2-reactive clonotypes.

The assay was immunoSEQ multiplex PCR, and TCRdb's table has in-frame clones only and misses some. The sample yields about 75,000 clones, 83% seen once. The CDR3 is made up of 18 amino acids. Germline-derived CDR1 and CDR2 are SNHLY and FYNNEI. J lost 2 bases, V lost 6 bases, and 10 bases had no gene match. As to this clone: Its antigen is not known.

The receptor comes from a human donor who had COVID-19. The sequences come from CD4+ T cells from peripheral blood, collected after recovery from COVID-19. This sequence joins TRBV2 and TRBJ2-7; 16 nucleotides agree with TRBD2. The CDR3 region is CASRRGGTSGRATYEQYF. CDR3 DNA: TGTGCCAGCAGGAGGGGCGGGACTAGCGGGAGGGCCACCTACGAGCAGTACTTC.